This T cell receptor (beta chain) appears in the sequencing data of a study of identical twins. Germline-derived CDR1 and CDR2 are KGHSH and LQKENI. V was trimmed by 6 bases and J by 5 bases, leaving 14 bases between them. This CDR3 has 14 amino acids. TCRdb reprocessed the 5' RACE reads via MiXCR and lists one record per CDR3 protein. The table includes 500,000 to 650,000 distinct CDR3 sequences, around 7.4% detected once. This clonotype was counted only a few times. These sequences were also reported in another study, on yellow fever vaccine responses in identical twins.

The rearrangement uses TRBV18 and TRBJ2-1, with D unresolved. This sequence originates from a woman aged 18-29 years in good health. The sample consisted of PBMCs. DNA for the CDR3: TGTGCCAGCTCCGCCACGGCAGCAAACAATGAGCAGTTCTTC. Translating gives CASSATAANNEQFF.